These T cell receptor beta chains were read from a single sample in a study of PD-L1 blockade in urothelial cancer. TCRdb keeps only in-frame clones here, not all; method: immunoSEQ multiplex PCR. The profile shows 85,000 to 95,000 clones, nearly 90% of them singletons. The specimen comprised PBMCs, sampled around atezolizumab (anti-PD-L1) treatment. These receptors all stem from a man aged 55 to 70 with urothelial cancer. Each CDR3 is given with its conserved first and last residue. The D gene is left open where the match is weak. The listing skips clone size in some rows; elsewhere it reads once, few, many or a size class.

DNA	CDR3	V	size	J	D
TGTGCCAGCTCACTTCGGGAGTATGAGACCCAGTACTTC	CASSLREYETQYF	TRBV18	.	TRBJ2-5	.
TGCGCCAGCAGCCAAGTACTAGCGGGGGGGCTGCAGTTCTTC	CASSQVLAGGLQFF	TRBV4-1	.	TRBJ2-1	TRBD2
TGCGCCAGCTCCCCGGGACACACAAGCGATACGCAGTATTTT	CASSPGHTSDTQYF	TRBV5-1	.	TRBJ2-3	.
TGTGCCACCGGACCGGGACTACCTTCCTACGAGCAGTACTTC	CATGPGLPSYEQYF	TRBV2	.	TRBJ2-7	TRBD2
TGTGCCATCAGTGAGTCGAAGGACAGGAGCCACACAGATACGCAGTATTTT	CAISESKDRSHTDTQYF	TRBV10-3	.	TRBJ2-3	TRBD1
TGTGCCAGCAGCTTTCTGGAGGGACAAAACATTCAGTACTTC	CASSFLEGQNIQYF	TRBV7-2	.	TRBJ2-4	.
TGTGCCAGCTCACTTCTTCCGGGACAGGATAATGAAAAACTGTTTTTT	CASSLLPGQDNEKLFF	TRBV18	.	TRBJ1-4	TRBD1
TGCGCCAGCAGCCAAGACTCGAGCTATGGCTACACCTTC	CASSQDSSYGYTF	TRBV4-3	few	TRBJ1-2	.
TGTGCCAGCAGCACGGTACAGGGGAATAATTCACCCCTCCACTTT	CASSTVQGNNSPLHF	TRBV5-5	.	TRBJ1-6	TRBD1
TGTGCCAGCAGCGTAGGACTAGCGGGAGGTCCCTACGAGCAGTACTTC	CASSVGLAGGPYEQYF	TRBV9	.	TRBJ2-7	TRBD2
TGTGCCAGCAGCCAGCCTTTGGGGGAGGGCCCAGATACGCAGTATTTT	CASSQPLGEGPDTQYF	TRBV5-4	.	TRBJ2-3	TRBD2
TGCGCCAGCAGCCAAGGTACACAGGGGAACTATGGCTACACCTTC	CASSQGTQGNYGYTF	TRBV4-3	.	TRBJ1-2	TRBD1
TGCAGGTGCAATGTTAGGGACAGCGAGAACACCGGGGAGCTGTTTTTT	CRCNVRDSENTGELFF	TRBV29-1	.	TRBJ2-2	TRBD1
TGTGCCAGCAGCTTACAGGGGCAACGGGGAAACACCATATATTTT	CASSLQGQRGNTIYF	TRBV7-9	.	TRBJ1-3	.
TGTGCCAGCAGCTCCCATGGGACTAGCGTTCAAGAGACCCAGTACTTC	CASSSHGTSVQETQYF	TRBV7-2	.	TRBJ2-5	TRBD2
TGCGCCAGTACCCCCTCGGGGGGCCTAAACTATGGCTACACCTTC	CASTPSGGLNYGYTF	TRBV5-1	once	TRBJ1-2	.
TGTGCCAGCAGCCAAGATCCTACAGGGGGCTCAATAGGAAACACCATATATTTT	CASSQDPTGGSIGNTIYF	TRBV4-2	.	TRBJ1-3	TRBD1
TGTGCCAGCAGCTTATTTCAGGGCAGGGGAACTGAAGCTTTCTTT	CASSLFQGRGTEAFF	TRBV7-2	.	TRBJ1-1	.
TGTGCCAGCAGTTACTCGACAGGGGAAACCTACGAGCAGTACTTC	CASSYSTGETYEQYF	TRBV6-6	once	TRBJ2-7	TRBD1
TGTGCCAGCAGCTTGACCCCAACAGTCGGGGAGCTGTTTTTT	CASSLTPTVGELFF	TRBV7-2	few	TRBJ2-2	.